Listed below are T cell receptor beta chains from one sample, sequenced in a study of control samples from healthy donors and cancer patients. TCRdb keeps only in-frame clones here, not all; method: immunoSEQ multiplex PCR. The table lists 390,000 or so clones, 75% to 95% of them singletons. Sequencing used PBMCs. The receptors shown here come from a man aged 40-49 years with head and neck cancer. Each CDR3 is given with its conserved first and last residue. A D gene is named only where the DNA matches it firmly. Clone size is stated in some rows and not others, as once, few, many or a class when expanded.

size,J,D,V,DNA,CDR3
once,TRBJ2-1,-,TRBV5-5,TGTGCCAGCAGTCTGGTCCCCAACCTTTACAATGAGCAGTTCTTC,CASSLVPNLYNEQFF
-,TRBJ2-5,-,TRBV6-5,TGTGCCAGCACTATCGGAGACATTGGGACCCAGTACTTC,CASTIGDIGTQYF
-,TRBJ2-3,-,TRBV7-6,TGTGCCAGCAGCTTAGGGCCCCGACTTCTTTTCACAGATACGCAGTATTTT,CASSLGPRLLFTDTQYF
-,TRBJ2-7,TRBD1,TRBV7-9,TGTGCCAGCAGCTTAGCCAGACAGGGGCCGGCCTACGAGCAGTACTTC,CASSLARQGPAYEQYF
-,TRBJ2-5,-,TRBV5-1,TGCGCCAGCAGCCCTTCTGACGTAGGGGTAGAGACCCAGTACTTC,CASSPSDVGVETQYF
-,TRBJ2-1,-,TRBV25-1,TGTGCCAGCAGTGATCGGGTTAGCTCCTACAATGAGCAGTTCTTC,CASSDRVSSYNEQFF
once,TRBJ2-1,-,TRBV5-1,TGCGCCAGCAGTCCAGAGGGCTGGGGAACTTCCAATGAGCAGTTCTTC,CASSPEGWGTSNEQFF
-,TRBJ2-5,TRBD1,TRBV6-4,TGTGCCAGCAGTGACCCACTCGAGTCACCGGGACAGGGGGCCGAGACCCAGTACTTC,CASSDPLESPGQGAETQYF
-,TRBJ2-3,TRBD2,TRBV7-9,TGTGCCACCGCGAAGGAAGGACTAGCCTCAGATACGCAGTATTTT,CATAKEGLASDTQYF
-,TRBJ2-1,TRBD2,TRBV5-5,TGTGCCAGCAGCTCTGGACTAGCGGGATACAATGAGCAGTTCTTC,CASSSGLAGYNEQFF
-,TRBJ2-7,-,TRBV5-1,TGCGCCAGCAGCTTTGGGGCATTCCAATCCTACGAGCAGTACTTC,CASSFGAFQSYEQYF
-,TRBJ2-7,-,TRBV28,TGTGCCAGCACTCTGAAGGGGCGATCCTACGAGCAGTACTTC,CASTLKGRSYEQYF
-,TRBJ1-6,-,TRBV19,TGTGCCAGTAGGACCGGACAAAATTCACCCCTCCACTTT,CASRTGQNSPLHF
-,TRBJ2-3,-,TRBV28,TGTGCCAGCAGCAGCCTACGGTCGGATACGCAGTATTTT,CASSSLRSDTQYF
-,TRBJ1-5,-,TRBV5-8,TGTGCCAGCAGCCACACCGGCGGGCAGCCCCAGCATTTT,CASSHTGGQPQHF
-,TRBJ1-4,-,TRBV2,TGTGCCAGTAGACCTGGGGCTAATGAAAAACTGTTTTTT,CASRPGANEKLFF
few,TRBJ2-3,-,TRBV27,TGTGCCAGCAGTTTCTACGGTATGTCCACAGATACGCAGTATTTT,CASSFYGMSTDTQYF
-,TRBJ1-2,TRBD1,TRBV27,TGTGCCAGCAGTTTATCGGGGTCAGGATTGAGGGACAGGGGTGGCTACACCTTC,CASSLSGSGLRDRGGYTF